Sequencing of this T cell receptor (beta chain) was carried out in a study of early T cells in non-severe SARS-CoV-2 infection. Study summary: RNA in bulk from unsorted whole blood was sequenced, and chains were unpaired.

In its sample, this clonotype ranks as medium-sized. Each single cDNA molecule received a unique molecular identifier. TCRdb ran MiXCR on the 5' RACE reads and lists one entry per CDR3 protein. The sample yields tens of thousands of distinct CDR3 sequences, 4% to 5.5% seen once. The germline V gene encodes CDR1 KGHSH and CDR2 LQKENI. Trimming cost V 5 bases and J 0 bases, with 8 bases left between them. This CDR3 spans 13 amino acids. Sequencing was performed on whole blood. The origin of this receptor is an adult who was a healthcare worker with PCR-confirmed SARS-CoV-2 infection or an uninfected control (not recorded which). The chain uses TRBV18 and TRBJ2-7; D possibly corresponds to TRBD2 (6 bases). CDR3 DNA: TGTGCCAGCTCAGGGGACTCCTCCTACGAGCAGTACTTC. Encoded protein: CASSGDSSYEQYF.